These 32 T cell receptor beta chains were all obtained from the same sample, sequenced in a study of shared clonotypes between healthy human individuals. Here immunoSEQ multiplex PCR was the method, and the copy in TCRdb shows in-frame clones only, minus some. The sample shows around 2,000,000 clones, approximately 94% of them seen only once. The naive CD8 fraction comprised CD45RO-negative cells positively selected for CCR7 and excluded terminally differentiated effector memory CD45RA+ cells. Specimen: naive CD8+ T cells sorted from blood. The receptors were sampled from a man aged 18 to 35 in good health.

J is TRBJ1-1 and V is TRBV28; maybe TRBD1 (6 bases). The CDR3 has 15 residues. Deletions cut 5 bases from V and 1 base from J, with 14 bases between. Germline assignment: CDR1 MDHEN and CDR2 SYDVKM. CDR3 DNA sequence: TGTGCCAGCAGTCCCGGGGGGCAATGGAACACTGAAGCTTTCTTT. Amino acid sequence: CASSPGGQWNTEAFF. Based on the CDR3 plus reference TRBV28 and TRBJ1-1, the full variable domain is DVKVTQSSRYLVKRTGEKVFLECVQDMDHENMFWYRQDPGLGLRLIYFSYDVKMKEKGDIPEGYSVSREKKERFSLILESASTNQTSMYLCASSPGGQWNTEAFFGQGTRLTVV.

The chain has TRBV4-1 and TRBJ1-3; D uncertain. The germline gives CDR1 MGHRA, CDR2 YSYEKL. The CDR3 is 16 amino acids. Trimming removed 0 bases from V and 3 bases from J, with 12 bases in between. CDR3 bases: TGCGCCAGCAGCCAAGATCACAGTCCCCTTGGAAACACCATATATTTT. Translated, it gives CASSQDHSPLGNTIYF.

The V call is TRBV4-1, the J call TRBJ2-1; D is unresolved. CDR1 is MGHRA, CDR2 YSYEKL, per germline. V lost 5 bases to trimming and J lost 1 base, with 6 bases between them. The CDR3 consists of 13 residues. The CDR3: CASSGISYNEQFF. The DNA for the CDR3 is TGCGCCAGCAGCGGGATATCCTACAATGAGCAGTTCTTC.

This sequence joins TRBV10-3 and TRBJ2-3; 10 bases align to TRBD2. Germline V gene sequence: CDR1 ENHRY, CDR2 SYGVKD. V gave up 0 bases and J gave up 0 bases; unmatched junction bases: 9. The CDR3 contains 19 residues. CDR3 sequence (DNA): TGTGCCATCAGTGAGTCGGAGCTAGCGGGAGTCATAAGCACAGATACGCAGTATTTT. It translates to CAISESELAGVISTDTQYF.

The V and J genes are TRBV27 and TRBJ2-3, with 9 bases fitting TRBD2. There are 17 residues in the CDR3. The germline V gene encodes CDR1 MNHEY and CDR2 SMNVEV (reference sequence). V trimming: 5 bases; J trimming: 6 bases; junction bases outside the gene matches: 15. CDR3 residues: CASSPFSRGGASDTQYF. CDR3 nucleotide sequence: TGTGCCAGCAGTCCCTTCTCACGCGGGGGGGCAAGTGATACGCAGTATTTT.

V is TRBV4-1 and J is TRBJ1-1; 9 bases match TRBD1. Germline CDR1 reads MGHRA; CDR2 reads YSYEKL. Trimming cost V 1 base and J 6 bases; bases outside gene matches: 6. This CDR3 has 15 amino acids. The CDR3 nucleotides read TGCGCCAGCAGCCAAGGCGGACAGGGGACCGCTGAAGCTTTCTTT. This translates into CASSQGGQGTAEAFF.

V usage is TRBV2 and J usage is TRBJ1-4, with 7 nucleotides matching TRBD1. V trimming: 4 bases; J trimming: 0 bases; junction bases outside the gene matches: 11. This CDR3 spans 18 amino acids. Germline V CDR1 and CDR2: SNHLY, FYNNEI. In nucleotides, the CDR3 is TGTGCCAGCAGTGTCGGGACAGTCAACGGTGCAACTAATGAAAAACTGTTTTTT. Its translation is CASSVGTVNGATNEKLFF. Full variable domain (rest looked up from reference TRBV2 and TRBJ1-4): EPEVTQTPSHQVTQMGQEVILRCVPISNHLYFYWYRQILGQKVEFLVSFYNNEISEKSEIFDDQFSVERPDGSNFTLKIRSTKLEDSAMYFCASSVGTVNGATNEKLFFGSGTQLSVL.

The chain combines TRBV4-1 with TRBJ1-4; 8 bases agree with TRBD1. CDR1 and CDR2 (germline): MGHRA, YSYEKL. With 3 bases clipped from V and 5 bases from J, the junction kept 8 bases outside the gene matches. The CDR3 is 16 residues long. The CDR3 bases are TGCGCCAGCAGCCAGGACAGGGTCGGGGAAAATGAAAAACTGTTTTTT. Translation: CASSQDRVGENEKLFF.

The V call is TRBV5-1, the J call TRBJ2-3; D gene ambiguous. This CDR3 region has 15 residues. V was trimmed by 0 bases and J by 4 bases, leaving 12 bases between them. Germline V gene data show CDR1 as SGHRS and CDR2 as YFSETQ. CDR3 in amino acids: CASSLERRLADTQYF. CDR3 nucleotide sequence: TGCGCCAGCAGCTTGGAGCGCCGTTTAGCAGATACGCAGTATTTT.

As for this clone: Other DNA sequences in the sample encode the same CDR3. The V gene is TRBV30, the J gene TRBJ2-5, with D unresolved. The germline V gene has CDR1 GTSNPN and CDR2 SVGIG (reference sequence). Between the trimmed V and J ends, which lost 2 bases and 2 bases, there was a span of 6 bases. The CDR3 is made up of 12 amino acids. Here the CDR3 DNA reads TGTGCCTGGAGTCTAGATCAAGAGACCCAGTACTTC. Protein sequence: CAWSLDQETQYF.

The chain is built from TRBV6-1 and TRBJ2-7, with TRBD2 identical over 7 bases. The CDR3 is made up of 14 amino acids. Germline V gene data show CDR1 as MNHNS and CDR2 as SASEGT. V dropped 7 bases and J dropped 0; count of bases not matched to a gene: 6. The CDR3 DNA follows: TGTGCCAGCACCCCCCCGGGAGGCTCCTACGAGCAGTACTTC. Translation gives CASTPPGGSYEQYF.

The rearrangement links TRBV6-5 to TRBJ1-1; 7 bases agree with TRBD1. Per germline, CDR1 MNHEY and CDR2 SVGAGI. V was clipped by 0 bases and J by 4 bases; unmatched bases: 5. The length of the CDR3 is 15 residues. The CDR3 loop reads CASSYSIAGGTEAFF. CDR3 coding DNA: TGTGCCAGCAGTTACTCGATCGCAGGGGGCACTGAAGCTTTCTTT.

The chain employs TRBV5-5 and TRBJ2-7, with 8 bases fitting TRBD1. CDR3 length equals 15 residues. From germline, CDR1 is SGHKS and CDR2 YYEKEE (reference sequence). J lost 5 bases, V lost 0 bases, and 7 bases had no gene match. CDR3 sequence reads: CASSLAGRGLDEQYF. The CDR3, as DNA: TGTGCCAGCAGCTTGGCAGGCAGGGGGCTGGACGAGCAGTACTTC.

The rearrangement links TRBV27 to TRBJ2-5; TRBD1 agrees at 7 bases. Trimming cost V 5 bases and J 2 bases; bases outside gene matches: 5. The CDR3 is 14 amino acids. CDR1 is MNHEY and CDR2 is SMNVEV in the germline V gene (reference sequence). In DNA form, the CDR3 reads TGTGCCAGCAGTCTCCGGGACAGACAAGAGACCCAGTACTTC. Its translation is CASSLRDRQETQYF.

CDR3 sequence reads: CASSNLKGQGGSGELFF. The CDR3 coding sequence is TGTGCCAGCAGCAACCTCAAGGGACAGGGGGGATCCGGGGAGCTGTTTTTT. This chain joins TRBV5-6 and TRBJ2-2; TRBD1 aligns across 11 bases. This CDR3 spans 17 amino acids. After removal of 4 bases from V and 6 bases from J, the junction contained 11 bases not matched to a gene. Germline-derived CDR1 and CDR2 are SGHDT and YYEEEE.

In its sample, this clone was seen once. The genes are TRBV14 and TRBJ2-7; 9 bases match TRBD1. V was pared by 1 base and J by 9 bases, with 13 bases of the junction left unmatched. The CDR3 consists of 16 residues. Germline-derived CDR1 and CDR2 are SGHDN and FVKESK. The chain's CDR3 is CASSQAVGQGTFGQYF. Here the CDR3 DNA reads TGTGCCAGCAGCCAAGCTGTTGGACAGGGGACGTTTGGGCAGTACTTC.

V is TRBV4-1 and J is TRBJ2-7; D not certain. Trimming removed 2 bases from V and 0 bases from J, with 11 bases in between. The CDR3 is made up of 15 amino acids. Germline assignment: CDR1 MGHRA and CDR2 YSYEKL. In nucleotides, the CDR3 is TGCGCCAGCAGCCAATTGGTCTCCAGCTCCTACGAGCAGTACTTC. It specifies CASSQLVSSSYEQYF.

Worth noting for this clone: This CDR3 is also generated by other DNA sequences in the sample. This chain joins TRBV6-6 and TRBJ2-2; maybe TRBD2 (5 bases). Germline loops: CDR1 MNHNY, CDR2 SVGAGI (reference sequence). Trimming took 2 bases from V and 5 from J, leaving 6 bases between them. The CDR3 is made up of 13 amino acids. This chain's CDR3 is CASSYEGTGELFF. In DNA form, the CDR3 reads TGTGCCAGCAGTTACGAGGGTACCGGGGAGCTGTTTTTT.

This CDR3 is CATAGDRSYEQYF. The CDR3 nucleotides read TGTGCCACAGCGGGCGACAGGTCCTACGAGCAGTACTTC. The rearrangement uses TRBV15 and TRBJ2-7, with D perhaps assigned TRBD1 or TRBD2 (6 bases each). Germline V gene data show CDR1 as LNHNV and CDR2 as YYDKDF (reference sequence). The CDR3 covers 13 residues. The V and J ends lost 9 bases and 1 base respectively, with 13 bases between them.

This sequence joins TRBV6-5 and TRBJ2-7; no clear D gene. The V end was cut by 11 bases, the J end by 2 bases, with 13 bases between. The CDR3 spans 12 residues. Germline assignment: CDR1 MNHEY and CDR2 SVGAGI. The CDR3: CAAMGTTYEQYF. CDR3 sequence (DNA): TGTGCCGCCATGGGCACCACCTACGAGCAGTACTTC.

The chain uses TRBV18 and TRBJ1-1, with no clear D. The CDR3 consists of 12 residues. Germline CDR1 is KGHSH and CDR2 is LQKENI. V was cut by 3 bases and J by 1 base, with 3 bases left in between. The DNA of the CDR3 is TGTGCCAGCTCACCGAAGAACACTGAAGCTTTCTTT. It translates to CASSPKNTEAFF.

The V call is TRBV28, the J call TRBJ1-4; 7 positions agree with TRBD1. J was trimmed by 3 bases and V by 4 bases; bases with no gene match: 2. This CDR3 region has 14 residues. Per germline, CDR1 MDHEN and CDR2 SYDVKM. The CDR3 sequence is CASSWGQPNEKLFF. The CDR3 nucleotides read TGTGCCAGCAGTTGGGGACAGCCTAATGAAAAACTGTTTTTT.

In this sample, this clone turned up once. The V gene is TRBV27, the J gene TRBJ2-3; D not resolved. This CDR3 contains 14 residues. The V gene lost 0 bases and the J gene lost 10 bases, with 14 bases spanning the gap. Germline V lookup: CDR1 MNHEY, CDR2 SMNVEV (reference sequence). The CDR3 protein is CASSLSIGWVSQYF. CDR3 nucleotides: TGTGCCAGCAGTTTATCCATCGGCTGGGTCTCGCAGTATTTT.

The chain combines TRBV11-3 with TRBJ2-2; 11 bases are a match to TRBD1. Germline CDR1 is SGHNT and CDR2 is YENEEA. This CDR3 has 18 amino acids. The trim removed 1 base at V and 6 bases at J, leaving 10 bases unmatched. CDR3 sequence reads: CASSLGGTGGESAGELFF. The DNA for the CDR3 is TGTGCCAGCAGCTTAGGCGGGACAGGGGGGGAGAGCGCCGGGGAGCTGTTTTTT.

This clone was found once. V usage is TRBV29-1 and J usage is TRBJ1-1; D is undetermined. Germline V gene lookup returns CDR1 SQVTM and CDR2 ANQGSEA. The CDR3 spans 10 residues. Trimming shortened V by 3 bases and J by 7 bases, and 6 bases separated the two germline ends. CDR3 amino acids: CSVDPYEAFF. For the CDR3, the DNA is TGCAGCGTTGACCCCTATGAAGCTTTCTTT.

This clone came up once. One end of the junction fails to match germline, which may point to a read error. The same CDR3 arises from other DNA sequences in this sample as well. This chain joins TRBV6-6 and TRBJ1-2; 8 nucleotides match TRBD1. The CDR3 is 11 residues long. In germline, CDR1 is MNHNY, CDR2 SVGAGI (reference sequence). This chain's CDR3 is CAGTGGYGYTF. The CDR3 bases are TGTGCCGGGACAGGCGGCTATGGCTACACCTTT.

The chain combines TRBV5-1 with TRBJ2-5, with D possibly being TRBD1 (6 bases). CDR1 SGHRS and CDR2 YFSETQ come from the germline V gene. The V and J ends lost 4 bases and 4 bases respectively, with 14 bases between them. The CDR3 contains 14 residues. The chain's CDR3 is CASSTSQGLETQYF. The CDR3 nucleotides are TGCGCCAGCAGCACTTCACAGGGTTTAGAGACCCAGTACTTC.

The rearrangement joins TRBV10-3 to TRBJ2-3, with 10 positions matching TRBD2. The CDR3 spans 16 residues. Germline V CDR1 and CDR2: ENHRY, SYGVKD. The trim removed 5 bases at V and 5 bases at J, leaving 10 bases unmatched. The CDR3 region is CAISILTSGKGDTQYF. CDR3 DNA sequence: TGTGCCATCAGTATCCTTACTAGCGGGAAGGGAGATACGCAGTATTTT.

The V and J genes are TRBV9 and TRBJ2-1; 8 nucleotides align to TRBD2. Germline-derived CDR1 and CDR2 are SGDLS and YYNGEE. J was trimmed by 10 bases and V by 0 bases; bases with no gene match: 9. The CDR3 totals 15 residues. The DNA for the CDR3 is TGTGCCAGCAGCGTAGTTGCTAGCGGGCCCCTCGAGCAGTTCTTC. The encoded protein is CASSVVASGPLEQFF.

DNA for the CDR3: TGTGCCAGCAGCCCACGACTAGCGGGGGTTTCCACAGATACGCAGTATTTT. Its protein product is CASSPRLAGVSTDTQYF. The V and J genes are TRBV4-2 and TRBJ2-3; the match to TRBD2 covers 12 bases. In germline, CDR1 is LGHNA, CDR2 YNFKEQ. Trimming at V came to 4 bases and at J to 2 bases, leaving 7 bases not matched to a gene. The CDR3 extends over 17 amino acids.

The V and J genes are TRBV19 and TRBJ2-7; D might be TRBD2 (6 bases). Germline CDR1 reads LNHDA; CDR2 reads SQIVND (reference sequence). The length of the CDR3 is 15 residues. Between the trimmed V and J ends, which lost 3 bases and 3 bases, there was a span of 15 bases. The CDR3: CASSIGREWIYEQYF. The CDR3 region has the DNA TGTGCCAGTAGTATCGGTCGGGAGTGGATCTACGAGCAGTACTTC.

V and J are TRBV9 and TRBJ1-1; 10 nucleotides line up with TRBD1. The CDR3 has 14 amino acids. V gave up 4 bases and J gave up 4 bases; unmatched junction bases: 4. Germline loops: CDR1 SGDLS, CDR2 YYNGEE. The CDR3 DNA follows: TGTGCCAGCAGCTCCGGGACAGGGGTCACTGAAGCTTTCTTT. Protein sequence: CASSSGTGVTEAFF.